The clone carrying this T cell receptor beta chain showed up just once. The data were taken from a study of control samples from healthy donors and cancer patients. The V gene lost 1 base and the J gene lost 7 bases, with 8 bases spanning the gap. CDR1 SQVTM and CDR2 ANQGSEA come from the germline V gene. The CDR3 is 12 residues long. The protocol was immunoSEQ multiplex PCR, while the TCRdb copy is restricted to in-frame clones and leaves out a portion. The sample holds around 70,000 clones, 80% to 90% seen once. V gene TRBV29-1 combines with J gene TRBJ1-5; D unresolved. The sequencing sample was made of PBMCs. This TCR was sampled from a woman aged 50 to 60 with head and neck cancer. The CDR3 sequence is CSVEAVGQPQHF. The CDR3 nucleotides read TGCAGCGTTGAAGCGGTGGGACAGCCCCAGCATTTT.